This is a list of T cell receptor beta chains from one sample in a study of OX40 agonist ivuxolimab in advanced cancers. The assay was immunoSEQ multiplex PCR, and TCRdb's table has in-frame clones only and misses some. This repertoire shows about 79,000 clones, roughly 90% found once; its top ten account for around 0.5%. Specimen: CD4+ or CD8+ T cells sorted from blood, collected in a trial of the OX40 agonist ivuxolimab. The receptors were gathered from an adult with an advanced solid tumor such as melanoma, head and neck, liver or kidney cancer. CDR3s include the opening cysteine and the closing phenylalanine or tryptophan. Each record gives: clone size, J gene, D gene, V gene, CDR3 DNA, CDR3 protein. D genes are given only for firm matches. Clone size appears in some rows only: once, few, many, or a class for an expanded clone.

size: NA; J: TRBJ1-1; D: NA; V: TRBV5-6; DNA: TGTGCCAGCAGCTTCACGGGGCGGGCGAACACTGAAGCTTTCTTT; CDR3: CASSFTGRANTEAFF
size: once; J: TRBJ2-6; D: NA; V: TRBV6-5; DNA: TGTGCCAGCAGTTACTCGTGGGGGGCTGGGGCCAACGTCCTGACTTTC; CDR3: CASSYSWGAGANVLTF
size: NA; J: TRBJ2-1; D: NA; V: TRBV19; DNA: TGTGCCAGTAGTTGGACCCTTAGGGGGGAGCAGTTCTTC; CDR3: CASSWTLRGEQFF
size: NA; J: TRBJ2-1; D: NA; V: TRBV10-3; DNA: TGTGCCACCCACAACCCCTCTACTTCGGATGAGCAGTTCTTC; CDR3: CATHNPSTSDEQFF
size: NA; J: TRBJ1-3; D: NA; V: TRBV18; DNA: TGTGCCAGCTCACCTGAAGACAGGCACACCATATATTTT; CDR3: CASSPEDRHTIYF
size: NA; J: TRBJ1-5; D: NA; V: TRBV2; DNA: TGTGCCAGCACCACAATGGGCCAGGGGCAGCCCCAGCATTTT; CDR3: CASTTMGQGQPQHF
size: NA; J: TRBJ2-3; D: NA; V: TRBV7-8; DNA: TGTGCCAGCAGCCCAGCGCGAGGCGCCACAGATACGCAGTATTTT; CDR3: CASSPARGATDTQYF
size: NA; J: TRBJ1-4; D: NA; V: TRBV19; DNA: TGTGCCAGTACCCGGAGGGCGGATAATGAAAAACTGTTTTTT; CDR3: CASTRRADNEKLFF
size: NA; J: TRBJ2-1; D: NA; V: TRBV7-3; DNA: TGTGCCAGCATGAGGGGGAGCTCCTACAATGAGCAGTTCTTC; CDR3: CASMRGSSYNEQFF
size: NA; J: TRBJ2-6; D: NA; V: TRBV6-1; DNA: TGTGCCAGCAGTGGACAGCCCCTCTCTGGGGCCAACGTCCTGACTTTC; CDR3: CASSGQPLSGANVLTF
size: NA; J: TRBJ2-1; D: NA; V: TRBV5-1; DNA: TGCGCCAGCAGCTTATACAACGGGAGAGGGGATGAGCAGTTCTTC; CDR3: CASSLYNGRGDEQFF
size: NA; J: TRBJ2-1; D: TRBD1; V: TRBV5-1; DNA: TGCGCCAGCAGCTTCCGGGACAGGGTTTTATTGTCGACCTACAATGAGCAGTTCTTC; CDR3: CASSFRDRVLLSTYNEQFF
size: NA; J: TRBJ2-6; D: NA; V: TRBV19; DNA: TGTGCCAGTACCCAGTGGGGGCTGAGCGGTGGGGCCAACGTCCTGACTTTC; CDR3: CASTQWGLSGGANVLTF
size: NA; J: TRBJ2-1; D: TRBD2; V: TRBV2; DNA: TGTGCCATCAGTACTTTAGCGGGGTGGGACAATGAGCAGTTCTTC; CDR3: CAISTLAGWDNEQFF
size: NA; J: TRBJ2-7; D: NA; V: TRBV7-8; DNA: TGTGCCAGCAGCCCCAGTCGGGTCCCTTCCTACGAGCAGTACTTC; CDR3: CASSPSRVPSYEQYF
size: NA; J: TRBJ1-1; D: NA; V: TRBV10-1; DNA: TGCGCCAGCAGTGAGAGCGTTGGTCACGGGAACAGGGCAGGAACTGAAGCTTTCTTT; CDR3: CASSESVGHGNRAGTEAFF
size: NA; J: TRBJ2-4; D: TRBD2; V: TRBV4-3; DNA: TGCGCCAGCAGCCAAGATGGGGGGAGGGGAGTGGTGAACATTCAGTACTTC; CDR3: CASSQDGGRGVVNIQYF
size: NA; J: TRBJ2-7; D: NA; V: TRBV19; DNA: TGTGCCAGTAGTATTCGGGTCCACGAGGTCGAGCAGTACTTC; CDR3: CASSIRVHEVEQYF
size: NA; J: TRBJ1-4; D: NA; V: TRBV7-9; DNA: TGTGCCAGCCATAATACGCCGGACGAAAAACTGTTTTTT; CDR3: CASHNTPDEKLFF
size: NA; J: TRBJ2-7; D: TRBD1; V: TRBV7-9; DNA: TGTGCCAGCAGCGACGACTGGGACAGCTACGAGCAGTACTTC; CDR3: CASSDDWDSYEQYF
size: NA; J: TRBJ1-4; D: TRBD1; V: TRBV27; DNA: TGTGCCAGCAGTTTATGGGACAGGGGTGAAAAACTGTTTTTT; CDR3: CASSLWDRGEKLFF
size: NA; J: TRBJ2-7; D: NA; V: TRBV27; DNA: TGTGCCAGCAGTTCGTCCGGGACGCCTCCCTACGAGCAGTACTTC; CDR3: CASSSSGTPPYEQYF
size: NA; J: TRBJ1-1; D: NA; V: TRBV7-2; DNA: TGTGCCAGCAGCCGTCAGAGGAACACTGAAGCTTTCTTT; CDR3: CASSRQRNTEAFF
size: NA; J: TRBJ1-5; D: NA; V: TRBV20-1; DNA: TGCAGTGCAGAAGGAGAGCAGCCCCAGCATTTT; CDR3: CSAEGEQPQHF
size: NA; J: TRBJ2-2; D: TRBD2; V: TRBV28; DNA: TGTGCCAGTCTTGCGGGACTAGCGGGAGGAAACACCGGGGAGCTGTTTTTT; CDR3: CASLAGLAGGNTGELFF
size: NA; J: TRBJ1-2; D: NA; V: TRBV6-5; DNA: TGTGCCAGCAGCCCCGGCGGAGGGAACTATGGCTACACCTTC; CDR3: CASSPGGGNYGYTF
size: once; J: TRBJ2-2; D: TRBD2; V: TRBV10-3; DNA: TGTGCCATCAGAAATAGCCCGGGACTAGCTGCCGGGGAGCTGTTTTTT; CDR3: CAIRNSPGLAAGELFF
size: NA; J: TRBJ2-5; D: TRBD1; V: TRBV15; DNA: TGTGCCACCAGCGGACTACTTCGGAGACAGGGGGGAGGCCACGAGACCCAGTACTTC; CDR3: CATSGLLRRQGGGHETQYF
size: NA; J: TRBJ2-6; D: NA; V: TRBV6-5; DNA: TGTGCCAGCAGTTACAGAAGGTCTGGGGCCAACGTCCTGACTTTC; CDR3: CASSYRRSGANVLTF
size: NA; J: TRBJ2-6; D: TRBD1; V: TRBV29-1; DNA: TGCAGCGTGGGGGGCAGGGGGCCTTCGTTCTCTGGGGCCAACGTCCTGACTTTC; CDR3: CSVGGRGPSFSGANVLTF
size: NA; J: TRBJ2-7; D: TRBD2; V: TRBV5-6; DNA: TGTGCCAGCAACTACAGGAGACTAGCGGGAGTAGGGTCCTACGAGCAGTACTTC; CDR3: CASNYRRLAGVGSYEQYF
size: few; J: TRBJ2-1; D: TRBD2; V: TRBV7-9; DNA: TGTGCCAGCAGCTTAGCGAGGTTGGGACTACCCTACAATGAGCAGTTCTTC; CDR3: CASSLARLGLPYNEQFF
size: NA; J: TRBJ2-3; D: TRBD2; V: TRBV5-4; DNA: TGTGCCAGCACCCCTAGCGGGAGGGTTAGCACAGATACGCAGTATTTT; CDR3: CASTPSGRVSTDTQYF
size: NA; J: TRBJ2-3; D: TRBD2; V: TRBV6-5; DNA: TGTGCCAGCAGCCCGGATAGCGGGAGCGGAGATACGCAGTATTTT; CDR3: CASSPDSGSGDTQYF
size: NA; J: TRBJ1-2; D: NA; V: TRBV11-2; DNA: TGTGCCAGCAGCTTAGGGTGGAACTCCCGCAGCTATGGCTACACCTTC; CDR3: CASSLGWNSRSYGYTF
size: few; J: TRBJ1-1; D: TRBD1; V: TRBV7-9; DNA: TGTGCCAGCAACCGGGGGGACAGGGGTGTCAACACTGAAGCTTTCTTT; CDR3: CASNRGDRGVNTEAFF
size: NA; J: TRBJ1-1; D: NA; V: TRBV6-6; DNA: TGTGCCAGCAGTTACGCGGGGCAGAACACTGAAGCTTTCTTT; CDR3: CASSYAGQNTEAFF
size: NA; J: TRBJ1-5; D: NA; V: TRBV27; DNA: TGTGCCAGCAGTTTATCGGGGCAGCACTATCAGCCCCAGCATTTT; CDR3: CASSLSGQHYQPQHF
size: NA; J: TRBJ2-6; D: NA; V: TRBV19; DNA: TGTGCCAGTAGTTTTGCGGGCTCTGGGGCCAACGTCCTGACTTTC; CDR3: CASSFAGSGANVLTF
size: NA; J: TRBJ2-3; D: TRBD2; V: TRBV19; DNA: TGTGCCAGTAGTGAGTTAGCGGGTCGTTGGGATACGCAGTATTTT; CDR3: CASSELAGRWDTQYF
size: NA; J: TRBJ2-2; D: TRBD1; V: TRBV10-3; DNA: TGTGCCATCAGTGGGGGCCGGCGACAGGGTATCCCCGGGGAGCTGTTTTTT; CDR3: CAISGGRRQGIPGELFF
size: NA; J: TRBJ2-3; D: NA; V: TRBV5-1; DNA: TGCGCCAGCAGCTTGGGGCCGGAAGCTAGCACAGATACGCAGTATTTT; CDR3: CASSLGPEASTDTQYF
size: NA; J: TRBJ1-3; D: NA; V: TRBV9; DNA: TGTGCCAGCAGCGTAGCGAGGGCTGGAAACACCATATATTTT; CDR3: CASSVARAGNTIYF
size: NA; J: TRBJ2-1; D: TRBD2; V: TRBV9; DNA: TGTGCCAGCAGCCCCGGACTAGCGGGATACAATGAGCAGTTCTTC; CDR3: CASSPGLAGYNEQFF
size: NA; J: TRBJ1-5; D: TRBD1; V: TRBV25-1; DNA: TGTGCCAGCAGTGTGACAGGGGTGCATCAGCCCCAGCATTTT; CDR3: CASSVTGVHQPQHF
size: NA; J: TRBJ2-1; D: NA; V: TRBV7-2; DNA: TGTGCCAGCAGCTTAGAACCGGGGCCAAACAATGAGCAGTTCTTC; CDR3: CASSLEPGPNNEQFF
size: NA; J: TRBJ1-1; D: NA; V: TRBV2; DNA: TGTGCCAGCAGTGAAGGCTGGAACACTGAAGCTTTCTTT; CDR3: CASSEGWNTEAFF
size: NA; J: TRBJ2-1; D: NA; V: TRBV7-9; DNA: TGTGCCAGCCCCGGCTACAATGAGCAGTTCTTC; CDR3: CASPGYNEQFF
size: NA; J: TRBJ2-3; D: TRBD1; V: TRBV18; DNA: TGTGCCAGCTCACCTCGACAGGGGATAGATACGCAGTATTTT; CDR3: CASSPRQGIDTQYF